The entry below describes one T cell receptor (beta chain). Its antigen is not identified. The sample originates from a study of shared clonotypes between healthy human individuals. In the authors' workflow: Junction-only immunoSEQ sequences carried no quality scores, so filtering differed. TCRdb's table, derived via immunoSEQ multiplex PCR, lists solely in-frame clones and lacks some. The V and J calls and the clone size are those of that table, but D and trimming were determined from the DNA. The sample includes under 2.5 million clones, 92% seen only once; the top ten take 0.3% to 0.45%. Study outcomes and limitations: The authors expected sequencing depth to affect clonotype sharing among donors. What limited the represented genetic and exposure-history diversity was the small number of donors.

Sequencing input: naive CD4+ T cells from PBMCs. Specified subset: CD45RA+ positively selected. The TCR originated in a man younger than 35 in good health. Some clones in this sample may be carry-over from other donors' samples.

The CDR3: CAIRGDGADEQFF. CDR3 nucleotide sequence: TGTGCCATCAGGGGGGACGGGGCGGATGAGCAGTTCTTC. The chain is built from TRBV10-3 and TRBJ2-1, with D perhaps given as TRBD1 or TRBD2 (5 bases each). The germline CDR1 and CDR2 sequences are ENHRY and SYGVKD. The CDR3 totals 13 residues. Trimming removed 6 bases at V and 8 bases at J, with 14 bases between.